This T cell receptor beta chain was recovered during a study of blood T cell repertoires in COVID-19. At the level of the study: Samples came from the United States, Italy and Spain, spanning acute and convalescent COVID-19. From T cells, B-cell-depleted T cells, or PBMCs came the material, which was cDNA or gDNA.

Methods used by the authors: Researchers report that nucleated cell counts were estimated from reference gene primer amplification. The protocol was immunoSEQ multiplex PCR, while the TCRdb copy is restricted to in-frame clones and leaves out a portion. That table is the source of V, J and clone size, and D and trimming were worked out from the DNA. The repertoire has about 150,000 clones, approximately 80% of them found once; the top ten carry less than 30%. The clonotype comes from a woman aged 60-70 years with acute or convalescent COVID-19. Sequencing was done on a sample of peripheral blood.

CDR3 residues: CAWSGTAYTEAFF. The CDR3 coding sequence is TGTGCCTGGAGTGGGACAGCATACACTGAAGCTTTCTTT. This sequence joins TRBV30 and TRBJ1-1; D is perhaps TRBD1 (6 bases). The CDR3 consists of 13 residues. V lost 1 base to trimming and J lost 3 bases, with 9 bases between them. Germline CDR1 is GTSNPN and CDR2 is SVGIG (reference sequence).